The T cell receptor beta chain under discussion was sequenced for a study of early T cells in non-severe SARS-CoV-2 infection. Study in general: Chains stayed unpaired after sequencing of bulk RNA from unsorted whole blood.

Study-level results: Clonotype matching in VDJdb favored anti-spike CD8 responses and did not capture private and CD4 specificities.

This clonotype was found many times. Antigen unknown. The trim removed 5 bases at V and 8 bases at J, leaving 6 bases unmatched. The length of the CDR3 is 13 residues. Unique molecular identifiers were attached to individual cDNA molecules. From the 5' RACE reads, TCRdb called clonotypes with MiXCR, one entry per CDR3 protein. The sample consists of more than 65,000 distinct CDR3 sequences, around 13% of them appearing once. The sample was whole blood. This sequence was found in an adult who was a healthcare worker with PCR-confirmed SARS-CoV-2 infection or an uninfected control (not recorded which). The chain carries TRBV12-3 or TRBV12-4 and TRBJ2-1, with 7 bases identical to TRBD2. This CDR3 reads CASSLPSGDEQFF. Here the CDR3 DNA reads TGTGCCAGCAGTCTCCCTAGCGGTGATGAGCAGTTCTTC.